The 12 T cell receptor delta chains reported below all come from one sample, sequenced in a study of gamma-delta T cells after stem cell transplantation (dated by TCRdb to the mid-2010s). The library was obtained by RT-PCR. Instrument on record: Illumina MiSeq. After TCRdb called clones again from the public reads with CATT, rows with identical DNA were merged. This sample has 1,000 to 1,300 delta-chain clones in its table, and roughly 9% of those were observed once. The top ten constitute 40% to 55% of the sample. The sequencing input was gamma-delta T cells. The receptors come from a human donor. It is not recorded whose cells these are; they may come from a transplant donor.

This clone came up a few times. The protein TCRdb lists belongs to a much larger clone and differs from this DNA's translation at residue 20, which points to a read error; the protein shown is made from the DNA. V usage is TRDV2 and J usage is TRDJ3; TRDD3 aligns across 9 bases. Germline V gene sequence: CDR1 GEAIGNYY, CDR2 EKD. This CDR3 comprises 21 residues. The CDR3 loop reads CACDKLGDTNPEPWDTRQMIF. The CDR3, as DNA: TGTGCCTGTGACAAACTGGGGGACACCAACCCGGAGCCCTGGGACACCCGACAGATGATTTTC.

This clone was observed a handful of times. This probably arose from a read error, given a far larger clone one base away. The same CDR3 also results from other DNA sequences found in this sample. The chain links TRDV2 to TRDJ1, with 9 positions matching TRDD3. Per germline, CDR1 GEAIGNYY and CDR2 EKD. The CDR3 is 13 residues long. The junction had 5 bases not matched to a gene; V was cut back by 3 bases and J by 7 bases. The CDR3: CACDPLGDGKLIF. CDR3 in DNA: TGTGCCTGTGACCCACTGGGGGACGGTAAACTCATCTTT.

This clone counts as medium-sized (0.01 to 0.1%). This sequence joins TRDV2 and TRDJ1; 7 bases are shared with TRDD3. This CDR3 is built from 18 residues. Germline CDR1 GEAIGNYY, CDR2 EKD. The trim removed 4 bases at V and 0 bases at J, leaving 16 bases unmatched. CDR3 coding DNA: TGTGCCTGTGATCCACTGGGGACCGCCAAAAAGGACACCGATAAACTCATCTTT. It translates to CACDPLGTAKKDTDKLIF.

There are a few counts of this clone. For this DNA, TCRdb reports the protein of a much larger clone, which diverges at residue 15, most likely from a read error; the protein presented here is translated directly from the DNA. The chain carries TRDV2 and TRDJ1; 13 bases are shared with TRDD3. This CDR3 has 18 amino acids. From germline, CDR1 is GEAIGNYY and CDR2 EKD. CDR3 sequence reads: CACDSLQTGGYAPDRLIF. The CDR3 DNA sequence: TGTGCCTGTGATAGCCTTCAAACTGGGGGATACGCTCCCGATAGACTCATCTTT.

This clone was seen a handful of times. Possible read error: a much larger clone is one base away. This sequence joins TRDV2 and TRDJ1; D is possibly TRDD3 (8 bases). The germline gives CDR1 GEAIGNYY, CDR2 EKD. The CDR3 spans 20 residues. CDR3 sequence (DNA): TGTGCCTGTGACACCCTCCCTTCCTTGGGGGATCCTTCTGCAACCGAAGAACTCACCTTT. Amino acids: CACDTLPSLGDPSATEELTF.

This clone occurred a few times. The protein TCRdb gives is from a much larger clone and does not agree with this DNA's translation at residue 16, likely a read error; the protein shown here comes from the DNA. This sequence joins TRDV2 and TRDJ3, with TRDD3 matching 9 bases. CDR3 length equals 21 residues. Per the germline V gene, CDR1 is GEAIGNYY and CDR2 is EKD. The CDR3 loop is CACDKLGDTNPEPWDARQMFF. The CDR3 region has the DNA TGTGCCTGTGACAAACTGGGGGACACCAACCCGGAGCCCTGGGACGCCCGACAGATGTTTTTC.

Remarks on this clone: TCRdb records a much larger clone's protein for this DNA, with a difference at residue 16 that likely arises from a read error; the protein given is the translation of the DNA. This chain links TRDV2 with TRDJ1; 11 bases are a match to TRDD3. This CDR3 contains 23 residues. Germline values: CDR1 GEAIGNYY, CDR2 EKD. The DNA for the CDR3 is TGTGCCTGTGACTTGTTACTGGGGGATAATACCCCGAATACCGGGTATTACACCGACAAACTCATCTTT. Translated: CACDLLLGDNTPNTGYYTDKLIF.

In this sample, this clone turned up a few times. Translating this DNA gives a protein that differs at residue 3 from the TCRdb one, which belongs to a much larger clone; a read error is likely, and the protein shown is this translation. V usage is TRDV2 and J usage is TRDJ1; 10 bases match TRDD3. Germline lookup yields CDR1 GEAIGNYY and CDR2 EKD. The CDR3 covers 18 residues. CDR3 sequence: CARDTILTGDTHTDKLIF. CDR3 nucleotides: TGTGCCCGTGACACTATATTGACGGGGGATACGCACACCGATAAACTCATCTTT.

There are a few counts of this clone. The junction departs from the called germline gene at one end, perhaps through a read error. The chain combines TRDV2 with TRDJ4; TRDD3 matches 9 bases. From germline, CDR1 is GEAIGNYY and CDR2 EKD. The CDR3 has 18 residues. The DNA for the CDR3 is TGTGCCTGTGACACTGGACGAACTGGGGGAGAGGTGGCCAGAACCCTGATCTTT. Amino acid sequence: CACDTGRTGGEVARTLIF.

This clone counts as medium-sized (0.01 to 0.1%). This sequence may be a read error, since a much larger clone differs from it by one base. The chain combines TRDV2 with TRDJ1, with 8 positions matching TRDD3. From germline, CDR1 is GEAIGNYY and CDR2 EKD. The CDR3 contains 19 residues. This CDR3 reads CACDTVSLGDRLPTDNLIF. DNA for the CDR3: TGTGCCTGTGACACCGTTTCCTTGGGGGATCGATTACCCACCGATAACCTCATCTTT.

Note on this clone: This DNA's translation differs at residue 12 from TCRdb's protein, which comes from a much larger clone; a read error is likely, and the protein shown is translated from the DNA. The chain recombines TRDV2 with TRDJ1; 12 bases map to TRDD3. In germline, CDR1 is GEAIGNYY, CDR2 EKD. The CDR3 is made up of 15 amino acids. The CDR3, as DNA: TGTGCCTGTGCCGCCCTACTGGGGGATACCGATAGACTCATCTTT. Translation gives CACAALLGDTDRLIF.

With respect to this clone: Relative to the germline gene, one junction end is altered; a read error may explain this. The J gene is TRDJ1, the V gene TRDV2; tentatively, D is TRDD3 (7 bases). The CDR3 spans 20 residues. Germline CDR1 is GEAIGNYY and CDR2 is EKD. The CDR3 reads CACDTITSWGEPSATEKLIF. The CDR3 DNA follows: TGTGCCTGTGACACCATCACTTCCTGGGGGGAGCCTTCTGCAACCGAAAAACTCATCTTT.